This T cell receptor (beta chain) was found in a study of T cells after yellow fever vaccination. Study in general: Preparation of the low-cell-number fractions used SMART-Seq v4 Ultra Low Input.

Points from the study as a whole: Contamination of FACS-sorted repertoires by abundant clonotypes from the bulk population could occur. Weaker overall, the secondary response nonetheless peaked faster (day 5 versus 15).

CDR1 and CDR2 from the germline V gene are DFQATT and SNEGSKA (reference sequence). This CDR3 region has 17 residues. V lost 5 bases and J lost 2, with 23 bases in between. TCR cDNA, made by 5'RACE template switching, carried an added universal primer site and UMIs. TCRdb ran MiXCR on the 5' RACE reads and lists one entry per CDR3 protein. The table shows 50,000 or so distinct CDR3 sequences, with roughly 7.3% occurring only once. This clonotype appeared many times. Its antigen is not known. The sequencing used CD8+ T cells sorted from PBMCs, collected around 15 days after the first yellow fever vaccination. This receptor was obtained from a man in his late teens or twenties who received the YFV17D yellow fever vaccine. This chain uses TRBV20-1 with TRBJ2-3; a possible D gene is TRBD2 (5 bases). CDR3 nucleotides: TGCAGTGCTCGCCCTACGTATTCTAGCTTATCCACAGATACGCAGTATTTT. Encoded protein: CSARPTYSSLSTDTQYF.